This T cell receptor beta chain was observed in a study of blood T cell repertoires in COVID-19. About the research overall: Material from acute and convalescent COVID-19 was sourced from the United States, Italy and Spain. T cells, B-cell-depleted T cells, or PBMCs supplied cDNA or gDNA.

J lost 4 bases, V lost 6 bases, and 4 bases had no gene match. This CDR3 comprises 13 residues. This clone was observed a few times. Authors' data handling: Reference gene primer amplification gave estimated nucleated cell counts. Produced via immunoSEQ multiplex PCR; TCRdb's table is partial and in-frame only. V and J calls plus clone size are reproduced from that table; the DNA served to infer D and trimming. The sample records 170,000 or so clones, about 75% being singletons. The receptor's source is a woman in her 70s with acute or convalescent COVID-19. V gene TRBV12-3 or TRBV12-4 combines with J gene TRBJ2-7; 9 bases agree with TRBD1. The material sequenced was peripheral blood. The CDR3 DNA sequence: TGTGCCAGCAGCTTCGGGACAGGGTACGAGCAGTACTTC. Translated: CASSFGTGYEQYF.